The entry that follows covers one TCR beta chain sequence. Its antigen is currently unknown. The method was immunoSEQ multiplex PCR; TCRdb's version includes in-frame clones alone and lacks a portion of them. The sample yields about 300,000 clones, about 72% seen once. About 2 micrograms of genomic DNA, which was extracted from cryopreserved PBMCs, served as the material used for the TCR beta libraries. The sample is drawn from a study of cytotoxic CD8 clonotypes in ibrutinib-treated CLL. Study context: After treatment lasting a median about twelve months, range 6 to 36, response samples were collected. General study findings and limits: While tracking circulating CD8+ T-cell counts, baseline clonality exceeded that of age-matched healthy donors. Contraction or stability on treatment characterized the public clonotypes, which were uncommon.

Germline V CDR1 and CDR2: SGHAT, FQNNGV. Trimming pared 0 bases from V and 2 bases from J, leaving 11 bases between. The CDR3 covers 15 residues. V gene TRBV11-2 combines with J gene TRBJ2-7; the D gene is possibly TRBD2 (6 bases). The specimen was PBMCs, collected at disease progression, from a patient treated with ibrutinib. The TCR sequence derives from a human donor with chronic lymphocytic leukemia. The CDR3 DNA sequence: TGTGCCAGCAGCTTAGATCAGGGAGGTCCCTACGAGCAGTACTTC. Protein: CASSLDQGGPYEQYF.